These 27 T cell receptor beta chains came from one sample sequenced in a study of cytomegalovirus exposure and HLA in healthy donors. PCR primers comprised 60 Vbeta and 13 Jbeta primers. Using immunoSEQ multiplex PCR, the repertoire was profiled, and TCRdb retains in-frame clones only, with some absent. This sample yields more than 85,000 clones, of which over 60% are seen a single time; 6% to 8.5% belongs to the top ten. The material sequenced was PBMCs. The receptors derive from a female donor in good health and CMV-seronegative.

This sequence joins TRBV18 and TRBJ2-7; D uncertain. Trimming took off 2 bases at V and 3 bases at J, with 14 bases between the two ends. Germline-derived CDR1 and CDR2 are KGHSH and LQKENI. The CDR3 covers 15 residues. The CDR3 sequence is CASSPGPSVGYEQYF. The CDR3 DNA is TGTGCCAGCTCACCAGGGCCTTCGGTGGGCTACGAGCAGTACTTC.

A note on this clone: The same CDR3 is also encoded by other DNA sequences in this sample. V usage is TRBV28 and J usage is TRBJ1-2; maybe TRBD1 (5 bases). Germline loops: CDR1 MDHEN, CDR2 SYDVKM. V lost 4 bases and J lost 5, with 5 bases in between. The CDR3 sequence is 11 residues long. The CDR3 region has the DNA TGTGCCAGCAGTTCAGGGTATGGCTACACCTTC. Amino acids: CASSSGYGYTF.

This chain connects TRBV6-4 to TRBJ1-5; possibly TRBD1 for D (6 bases). Trimming cost V 1 base and J 0 bases, with 28 bases left between them. Germline values: CDR1 MRHNA, CDR2 SNTAGT. CDR3 length equals 22 residues. The CDR3 loop is CASSDLRLVGSDRPYSNQPQHF. In DNA, the CDR3 is TGTGCCAGCAGTGACTTGCGGCTTGTTGGATCGGACAGACCATATAGCAATCAGCCCCAGCATTTT.

J is TRBJ1-1 and V is TRBV27; 9 bases agree with TRBD1. The CDR3 contains 15 residues. Germline assignment: CDR1 MNHEY and CDR2 SMNVEV (reference sequence). The V and J ends lost 5 bases and 4 bases, in that order; junction bases with no gene match: 8. The CDR3 reads CASSPDRGLGTEAFF. In DNA, the CDR3 is TGTGCCAGCAGTCCGGACAGGGGTTTGGGCACTGAAGCTTTCTTT.

The rearrangement uses TRBV7-3 and TRBJ2-7; possible D gene TRBD2, 5 bases. With 5 bases removed from V and 6 bases from J, the gap between germline ends came to 14 bases. This CDR3 contains 13 residues. Germline-derived CDR1 and CDR2 are SGHTA and FQGTGA. The CDR3, as DNA: TGTGCCAGCAGCCTACGGGCGGGTAGCGAGCAGTACTTC. This encodes CASSLRAGSEQYF.

The chain carries TRBV28 and TRBJ1-3, with 7 bases that match TRBD1. Trimming removed 6 bases from V and 0 bases from J; junction bases left unmatched: 5. The CDR3 loop spans 15 amino acids. Per the germline V gene, CDR1 is MDHEN and CDR2 is SYDVKM. DNA for the CDR3: TGTGCCAGCAGATCTACAGGGGTCTCTGGAAACACCATATATTTT. This sequence encodes CASRSTGVSGNTIYF.

This clone was seen a few times. The chain has TRBV5-1 and TRBJ1-2, with unresolved D. Trimming removed 4 bases from V and 1 base from J, with 11 bases in between. Germline assignment: CDR1 SGHRS and CDR2 YFSETQ. CDR3 length: 14 amino acids. The CDR3 DNA reads as TGCGCCAGCAGCCTGCTCGGGGATAACTATGGCTACACCTTC. It yields the protein CASSLLGDNYGYTF.

This chain joins TRBV9 and TRBJ2-2, with D uncertain. Trimming took 6 bases from V and 7 from J, leaving 16 bases between them. In germline, CDR1 is SGDLS, CDR2 YYNGEE. This CDR3 is built from 14 residues. CDR3 nucleotides: TGTGCCAGCACCCGGAGCGCCCATAGCGGGGAGCTGTTTTTT. This translates into CASTRSAHSGELFF.

V usage is TRBV5-1 and J usage is TRBJ1-5, with D maybe TRBD1 (5 bases). The V and J ends lost 5 bases and 0 bases respectively, with 12 bases between them. The CDR3 is 15 amino acids. CDR1 is SGHRS, CDR2 YFSETQ, per germline. CDR3 sequence reads: CASRYDSYSNQPQHF. CDR3 in DNA: TGCGCCAGCAGATATGACAGCTATAGCAATCAGCCCCAGCATTTT.

The gene calls are TRBV18 and TRBJ2-3; no reliable D call. The germline CDR1 and CDR2 sequences are KGHSH and LQKENI. This CDR3 has 13 residues. With 2 bases removed from V and 5 bases from J, the gap between germline ends came to 8 bases. CDR3 sequence: CASSPGLRDTQYF. DNA for the CDR3: TGTGCCAGCTCACCAGGGCTCAGAGATACGCAGTATTTT.

This clone was found a few times. This chain uses TRBV6-6 with TRBJ2-1; possible D gene TRBD2, 6 bases. CDR1 and CDR2 from the germline V gene are MNHNY and SVGAGI (reference sequence). The ends were cut back, 0 bases at V and 4 bases at J, with 10 bases in the middle. The CDR3 runs to 15 residues. CDR3 coding DNA: TGTGCCAGCAGTTACTCTAGCGGACTGTACAATGAGCAGTTCTTC. This encodes CASSYSSGLYNEQFF.

CDR3 bases: TGTGCCAGCAGTGCAGCTCCGGGGTCCAATGAGCAGTTCTTC. Translation: CASSAAPGSNEQFF. V gene TRBV28 combines with J gene TRBJ2-1; TRBD2 is a possible D gene (5 bases). Germline loops: CDR1 MDHEN, CDR2 SYDVKM. The CDR3 covers 14 residues. V lost 5 bases to trimming and J lost 6 bases, with 14 bases between them.

The chain couples TRBV5-4 to TRBJ2-5, with a possible D match to TRBD2 (5 bases). The CDR3 covers 14 residues. The germline V gene has CDR1 SGHNT and CDR2 YYREEE (reference sequence). Trimming took 0 bases from V and 5 from J, leaving 11 bases between them. The CDR3 region has the DNA TGTGCCAGCAGCTTGGGGACCCCGGGGGAGACCCAGTACTTC. Amino acids: CASSLGTPGETQYF.

This clone was seen a few times. This sequence joins TRBV5-4 and TRBJ1-2, with 7 positions matching TRBD1. After removal of 2 bases from V and 3 bases from J, the junction contained 4 bases not matched to a gene. The germline V gene has CDR1 SGHNT and CDR2 YYREEE (reference sequence). This CDR3 region has 14 residues. This CDR3 reads CASSLPGTDYGYTF. CDR3 DNA sequence: TGTGCCAGCAGCTTACCCGGGACAGACTATGGCTACACCTTC.

The V and J genes are TRBV10-3 and TRBJ1-1, with 8 positions matching TRBD1. The CDR3 spans 15 residues. CDR1 is ENHRY, CDR2 SYGVKD, per germline. Trimming cost V 9 bases and J 1 base; bases outside gene matches: 10. The CDR3 DNA sequence: TGTGCCATACGATTTTCGGACAGGGAGAACACTGAAGCTTTCTTT. Translation gives CAIRFSDRENTEAFF.

The chain joins TRBV5-1 to TRBJ1-1; TRBD1 is a possible D gene (5 bases). Germline V lookup: CDR1 SGHRS, CDR2 YFSETQ. CDR3 length: 14 residues. V lost 3 bases, J lost 0 bases, and 9 bases lay in between. CDR3 sequence (DNA): TGCGCCAGCAGCTCTCAGGGCCTGAACACTGAAGCTTTCTTT. Its protein product is CASSSQGLNTEAFF.

The chain carries TRBV2 and TRBJ1-3, with D perhaps TRBD1 (5 bases). Germline assignment: CDR1 SNHLY and CDR2 FYNNEI. The CDR3 is 15 amino acids. Trimming removed 6 bases at V and 0 bases at J, with 12 bases between. This CDR3 reads CASRRDRNSGNTIYF. CDR3 DNA sequence: TGTGCCAGCAGGCGGGACCGCAACTCTGGAAACACCATATATTTT.

The chain joins TRBV30 to TRBJ2-5, with a possible D match to TRBD1 (5 bases). Germline V gene lookup returns CDR1 GTSNPN and CDR2 SVGIG (reference sequence). CDR3 length equals 15 residues. Trimming cost V 0 bases and J 4 bases, with 15 bases left between them. CDR3 in DNA: TGTGCCTGGAGTGTTGCACAGGCGGTGGGAGAGACCCAGTACTTC. Its protein is CAWSVAQAVGETQYF. Supplemented by reference TRBV30 and TRBJ2-5, the full variable domain reads SQTIHQWPATLVQPVGSPLSLECTVEGTSNPNLYWYRQAAGRGLQLLFYSVGIGQISSEVPQNLSASRPQDRQFILSSKKLLLSDSGFYLCAWSVAQAVGETQYFGPGTRLLVL.

The rearrangement joins TRBV11-2 to TRBJ2-2; weak D call: TRBD2 (6 bases). The length of the CDR3 is 17 residues. Trimming took 2 bases from V and 4 from J, leaving 17 bases between them. Germline CDR1 and CDR2: SGHAT and FQNNGV. The CDR3 protein is CASSLNTAGWGTGELFF. CDR3 in DNA: TGTGCCAGCAGCTTAAATACGGCGGGATGGGGCACCGGGGAGCTGTTTTTT.

This rearrangement joins TRBV7-8 to TRBJ2-2; D not resolved. The CDR3 is made up of 17 amino acids. Germline V gene sequence: CDR1 SGHVS, CDR2 FQNEAQ. V was trimmed by 2 bases and J by 3 bases, leaving 16 bases between them. CDR3 protein: CASSLLNGQAYTGELFF. The DNA of the CDR3 is TGTGCCAGCAGCTTACTGAATGGGCAGGCCTACACCGGGGAGCTGTTTTTT. The entire variable domain, with the rest obtained from reference TRBV7-8 and TRBJ2-2, is as follows: GAGVSQSPRYKVAKRGQDVALRCDPISGHVSLFWYQQALGQGPEFLTYFQNEAQLDKSGLPSDRFFAERPEGSVSTLKIQRTQQEDSAVYLCASSLLNGQAYTGELFFGEGSRLTVL.

The J gene is TRBJ1-1, the V gene TRBV10-2; 9 bases match TRBD1. This CDR3 comprises 15 residues. Germline V gives CDR1 WSHSY, CDR2 SAAADI. V lost 6 bases, J lost 4 bases, and 9 bases stayed unmatched. Here the CDR3 reads CASSSPGQGPTEAFF. CDR3 DNA sequence: TGCGCCAGCAGCTCACCTGGACAGGGGCCCACTGAAGCTTTCTTT.

The gene calls are TRBV5-1 and TRBJ2-7, with TRBD1 matching over 9 bases. The CDR3 has 18 amino acids. The V and J ends lost 4 bases and 6 bases, in that order; junction bases with no gene match: 20. Germline V lookup: CDR1 SGHRS, CDR2 YFSETQ. This chain's CDR3 is CASSPPQDTGTGSGEQYF. Here the CDR3 DNA reads TGCGCCAGCAGCCCCCCACAGGACACCGGGACAGGGTCGGGCGAGCAGTACTTC.

The V call is TRBV7-9, the J call TRBJ1-5; possibly TRBD1 for D (5 bases). The CDR3 contains 12 residues. CDR1 SEHNR and CDR2 FQNEAQ come from the germline V gene (reference sequence). V was clipped by 2 bases and J by 11 bases, with 10 bases between them. CDR3: CASSLTDRSQHF. The CDR3, as DNA: TGTGCCAGCAGCTTAACCGACAGATCCCAGCATTTT.

The chain couples TRBV27 to TRBJ1-2, with 8 bases fitting TRBD1. Per germline, CDR1 MNHEY and CDR2 SMNVEV (reference sequence). V trimming: 8 bases; J trimming: 4 bases; junction bases outside the gene matches: 6. The CDR3 runs 13 residues. CDR3 sequence (DNA): TGTGCCAGCTCCTACAGGGGGGGCTATGGCTACACCTTC. Translating gives CASSYRGGYGYTF.

The V gene is TRBV18, the J gene TRBJ2-5, with 8 bases that match TRBD1. Germline CDR1 and CDR2: KGHSH and LQKENI. After removal of 3 bases from V and 3 bases from J, the junction contained 0 bases not matched to a gene. The CDR3 consists of 13 residues. CDR3 in amino acids: CASSPGQEETQYF. CDR3 DNA sequence: TGTGCCAGCTCACCGGGACAGGAAGAGACCCAGTACTTC.

The J gene is TRBJ2-7, the V gene TRBV28, with TRBD2 as a possible D gene (6 bases). Per germline, CDR1 MDHEN and CDR2 SYDVKM. The CDR3 sequence is 14 residues long. Trimming shortened V by 5 bases and J by 3 bases, and 14 bases separated the two germline ends. This CDR3 is CASSLSGSYYEQYF. The CDR3 nucleotides are TGTGCCAGCAGTCTTAGCGGATCCTACTACGAGCAGTACTTC. Variable domain in full (rest from reference TRBV28 and TRBJ2-7): DVKVTQSSRYLVKRTGEKVFLECVQDMDHENMFWYRQDPGLGLRLIYFSYDVKMKEKGDIPEGYSVSREKKERFSLILESASTNQTSMYLCASSLSGSYYEQYFGPGTRLTVT.

This clone was detected only once. This rearrangement joins TRBV6-1 to TRBJ1-4; the D gene is possibly TRBD1 (5 bases). This CDR3 contains 15 residues. Trimming left V 7 bases short and J 2 bases short, with 14 bases between. CDR1 and CDR2 from the germline V gene are MNHNS and SASEGT. The CDR3 loop reads CASIPRRGTNEKLFF. CDR3 DNA sequence: TGTGCCAGCATCCCACGGAGGGGCACTAATGAAAAACTGTTTTTT.